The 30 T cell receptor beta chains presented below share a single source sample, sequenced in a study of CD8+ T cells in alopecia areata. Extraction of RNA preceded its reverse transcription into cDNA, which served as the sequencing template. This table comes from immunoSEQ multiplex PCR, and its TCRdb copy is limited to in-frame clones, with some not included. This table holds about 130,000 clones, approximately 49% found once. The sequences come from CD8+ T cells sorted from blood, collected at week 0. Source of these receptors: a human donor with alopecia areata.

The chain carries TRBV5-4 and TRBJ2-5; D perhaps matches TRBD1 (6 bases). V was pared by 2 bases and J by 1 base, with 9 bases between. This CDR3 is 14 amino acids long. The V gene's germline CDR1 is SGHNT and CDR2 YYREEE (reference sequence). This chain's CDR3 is CASSFLDSQETQYF. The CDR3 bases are TGTGCCAGCAGCTTCCTGGACAGCCAAGAGACCCAGTACTTC.

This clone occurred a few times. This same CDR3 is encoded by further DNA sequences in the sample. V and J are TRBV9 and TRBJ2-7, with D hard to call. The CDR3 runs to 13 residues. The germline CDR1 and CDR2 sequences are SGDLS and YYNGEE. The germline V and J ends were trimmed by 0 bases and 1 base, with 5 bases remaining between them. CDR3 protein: CASSVGGSYEQYF. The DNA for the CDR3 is TGTGCCAGCAGCGTAGGGGGATCCTACGAGCAGTACTTC.

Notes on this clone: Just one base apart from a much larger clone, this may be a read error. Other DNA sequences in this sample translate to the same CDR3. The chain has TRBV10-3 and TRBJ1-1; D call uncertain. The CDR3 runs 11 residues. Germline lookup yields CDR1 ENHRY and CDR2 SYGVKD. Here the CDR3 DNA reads TGCGCCACCAGACACAACACTGAAGCTTTCTTT. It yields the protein CATRHNTEAFF.

DNA for the CDR3: TGTGCCAGCAGTGACACTAAGGGGGGGGATTCCCAAGAGACCCAGTACTTC. It translates to CASSDTKGGDSQETQYF. J is TRBJ2-5 and V is TRBV2; TRBD2 is a possible D gene (7 bases). There are 17 residues in the CDR3. Trimming shortened V by 3 bases and J by 1 base, and 18 bases separated the two germline ends. Germline V gene data show CDR1 as SNHLY and CDR2 as FYNNEI.

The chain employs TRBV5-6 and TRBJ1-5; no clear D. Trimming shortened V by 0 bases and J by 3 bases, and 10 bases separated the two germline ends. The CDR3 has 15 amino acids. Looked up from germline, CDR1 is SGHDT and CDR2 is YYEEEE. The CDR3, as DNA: TGTGCCAGCAGCTTGGCCGAACAGCTCAATCAGCCCCAGCATTTT. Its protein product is CASSLAEQLNQPQHF. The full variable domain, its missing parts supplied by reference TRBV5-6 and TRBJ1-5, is DAGVTQSPTHLIKTRGQQVTLRCSPKSGHDTVSWYQQALGQGPQFIFQYYEEEERQRGNFPDRFSGHQFPNYSSELNVNALLLGDSALYLCASSLAEQLNQPQHFGDGTRLSIL.

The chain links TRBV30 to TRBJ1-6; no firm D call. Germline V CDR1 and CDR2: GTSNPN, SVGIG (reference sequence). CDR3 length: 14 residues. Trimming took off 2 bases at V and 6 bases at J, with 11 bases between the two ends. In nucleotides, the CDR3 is TGTGCCTGGAGTTTCGAGGGCCTTAATTCACCCCTCCACTTT. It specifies CAWSFEGLNSPLHF.

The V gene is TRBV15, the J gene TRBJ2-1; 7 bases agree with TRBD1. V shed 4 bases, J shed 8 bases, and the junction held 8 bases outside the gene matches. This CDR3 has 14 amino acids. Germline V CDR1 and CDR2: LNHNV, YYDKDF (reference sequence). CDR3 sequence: CATSTPQTGYEQFF. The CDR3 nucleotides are TGTGCCACCAGCACCCCCCAGACAGGGTATGAGCAGTTCTTC.

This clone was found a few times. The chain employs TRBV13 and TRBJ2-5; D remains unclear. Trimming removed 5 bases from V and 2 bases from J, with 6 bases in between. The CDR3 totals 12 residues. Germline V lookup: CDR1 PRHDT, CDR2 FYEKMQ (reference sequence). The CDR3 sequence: CASSGIQETQYF. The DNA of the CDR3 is TGTGCCAGCAGCGGAATACAAGAGACCCAGTACTTC.

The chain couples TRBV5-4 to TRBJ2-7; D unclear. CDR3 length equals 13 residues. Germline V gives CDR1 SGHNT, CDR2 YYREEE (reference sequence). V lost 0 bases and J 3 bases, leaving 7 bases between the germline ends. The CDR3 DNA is TGTGCCAGCAGCTTGGGCGGCAACTACGAGCAGTACTTC. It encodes CASSLGGNYEQYF.

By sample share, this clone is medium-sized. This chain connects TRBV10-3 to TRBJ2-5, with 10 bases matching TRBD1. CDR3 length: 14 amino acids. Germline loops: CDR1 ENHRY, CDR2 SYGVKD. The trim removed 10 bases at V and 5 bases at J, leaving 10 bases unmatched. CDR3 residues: CATTGTGEVETQYF. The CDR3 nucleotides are TGTGCCACAACGGGGACAGGGGAGGTGGAGACCCAGTACTTC.

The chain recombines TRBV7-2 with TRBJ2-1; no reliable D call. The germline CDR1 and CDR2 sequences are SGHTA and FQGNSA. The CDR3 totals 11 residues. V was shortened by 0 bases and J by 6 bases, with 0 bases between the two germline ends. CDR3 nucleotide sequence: TGTGCCAGCAGCTTAGCCAATGAGCAGTTCTTC. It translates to CASSLANEQFF.

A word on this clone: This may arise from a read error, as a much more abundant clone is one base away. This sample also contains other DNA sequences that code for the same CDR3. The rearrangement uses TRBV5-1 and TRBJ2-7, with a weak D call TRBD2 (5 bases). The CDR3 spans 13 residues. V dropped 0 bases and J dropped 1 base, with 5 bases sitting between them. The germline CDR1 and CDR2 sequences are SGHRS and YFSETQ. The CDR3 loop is CASSLAGSYEQYF. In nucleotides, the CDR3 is TGCGCCAGCAGCTTGGCGGGGTCCTACGAGCAGTACTTC.

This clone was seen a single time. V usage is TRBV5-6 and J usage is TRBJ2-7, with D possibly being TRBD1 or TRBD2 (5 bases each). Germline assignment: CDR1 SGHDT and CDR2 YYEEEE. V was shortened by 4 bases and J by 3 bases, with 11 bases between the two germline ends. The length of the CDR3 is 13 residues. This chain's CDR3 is CASSEGRVYEQYF. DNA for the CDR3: TGTGCCAGCAGCGAGGGACGAGTCTACGAGCAGTACTTC.

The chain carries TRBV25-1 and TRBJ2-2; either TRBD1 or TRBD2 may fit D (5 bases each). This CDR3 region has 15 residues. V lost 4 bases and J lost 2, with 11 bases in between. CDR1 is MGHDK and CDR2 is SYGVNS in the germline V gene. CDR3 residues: CASSVQGDNTGELFF. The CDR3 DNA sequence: TGTGCCAGCAGTGTGCAGGGAGATAACACCGGGGAGCTGTTTTTT.

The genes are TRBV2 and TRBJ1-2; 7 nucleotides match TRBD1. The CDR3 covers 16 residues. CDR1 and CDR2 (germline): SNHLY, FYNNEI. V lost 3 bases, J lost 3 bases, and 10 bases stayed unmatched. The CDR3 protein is CASSDESGTVDYGYTF. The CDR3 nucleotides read TGTGCCAGCAGTGACGAGTCGGGGACAGTCGACTATGGCTACACCTTC.

DNA of the CDR3: TGTGCCAGCAGCTTGGAAGGGGGACAGGGCCATCAGCCCCAGCATTTT. Its protein product is CASSLEGGQGHQPQHF. The chain carries TRBV5-6 and TRBJ1-5; TRBD1 matches 9 bases. With 0 bases clipped from V and 5 bases from J, the junction kept 6 bases outside the gene matches. This CDR3 has 16 amino acids. CDR1 and CDR2 from the germline V gene are SGHDT and YYEEEE.

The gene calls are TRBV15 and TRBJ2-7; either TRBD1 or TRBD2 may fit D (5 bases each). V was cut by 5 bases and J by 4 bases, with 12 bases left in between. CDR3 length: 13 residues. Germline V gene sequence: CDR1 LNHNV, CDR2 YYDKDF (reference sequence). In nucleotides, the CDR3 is TGTGCCACCAGCCCCCCAGGGAGTTACGAGCAGTACTTC. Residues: CATSPPGSYEQYF. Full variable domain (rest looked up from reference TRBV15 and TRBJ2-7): DAMVIQNPRYQVTQFGKPVTLSCSQTLNHNVMYWYQQKSSQAPKLLFHYYDKDFNNEADTPDNFQSRRPNTSFCFLDIRSPGLGDTAMYLCATSPPGSYEQYFGPGTRLTVT.

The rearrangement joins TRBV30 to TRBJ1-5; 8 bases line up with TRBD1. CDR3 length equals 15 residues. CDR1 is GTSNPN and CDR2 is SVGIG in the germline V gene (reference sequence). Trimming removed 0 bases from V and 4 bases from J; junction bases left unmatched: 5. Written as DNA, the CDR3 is TGTGCCTGGAGTGTAGGGACAGGATTTAATCAGCCCCAGCATTTT. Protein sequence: CAWSVGTGFNQPQHF.

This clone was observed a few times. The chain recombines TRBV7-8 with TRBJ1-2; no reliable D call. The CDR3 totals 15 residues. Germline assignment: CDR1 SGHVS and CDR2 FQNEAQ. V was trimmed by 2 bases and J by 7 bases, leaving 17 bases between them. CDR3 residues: CASSLTADGYSGYTF. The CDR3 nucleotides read TGTGCCAGCAGCTTAACGGCGGACGGCTATTCTGGCTACACCTTC. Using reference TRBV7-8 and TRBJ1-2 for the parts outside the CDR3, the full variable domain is GAGVSQSPRYKVAKRGQDVALRCDPISGHVSLFWYQQALGQGPEFLTYFQNEAQLDKSGLPSDRFFAERPEGSVSTLKIQRTQQEDSAVYLCASSLTADGYSGYTFGSGTRLTVV.

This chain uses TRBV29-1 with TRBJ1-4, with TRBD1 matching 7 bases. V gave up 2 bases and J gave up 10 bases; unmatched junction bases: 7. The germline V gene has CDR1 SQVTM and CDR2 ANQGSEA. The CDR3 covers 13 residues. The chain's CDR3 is CSVERDRSGKLFF. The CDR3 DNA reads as TGCAGCGTTGAAAGGGACAGATCGGGAAAACTGTTTTTT.

The CDR3 nucleotides are TGTGCCGCCCACGGGACATATTCCTACGAGCAGTACTTC. Amino acid sequence: CAAHGTYSYEQYF. V gene TRBV30 combines with J gene TRBJ2-7; maybe TRBD1 (6 bases). CDR3 length: 13 residues. CDR1 GTSNPN and CDR2 SVGIG come from the germline V gene (reference sequence). V lost 8 bases and J lost 1, with 15 bases in between.

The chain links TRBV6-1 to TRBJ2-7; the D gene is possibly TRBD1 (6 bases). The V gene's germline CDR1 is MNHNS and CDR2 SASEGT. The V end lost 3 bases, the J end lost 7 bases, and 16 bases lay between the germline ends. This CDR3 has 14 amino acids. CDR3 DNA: TGTGCCAGCAGTGACCAGACAGGTCTGGGGGAGCAGTACTTC. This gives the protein CASSDQTGLGEQYF.

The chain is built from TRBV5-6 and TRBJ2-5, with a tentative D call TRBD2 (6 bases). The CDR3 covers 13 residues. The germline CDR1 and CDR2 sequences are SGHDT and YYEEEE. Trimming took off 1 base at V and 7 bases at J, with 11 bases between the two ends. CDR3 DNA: TGTGCCAGCAGCTTGAGGGAGGAAGGGACCCAGTACTTC. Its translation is CASSLREEGTQYF.

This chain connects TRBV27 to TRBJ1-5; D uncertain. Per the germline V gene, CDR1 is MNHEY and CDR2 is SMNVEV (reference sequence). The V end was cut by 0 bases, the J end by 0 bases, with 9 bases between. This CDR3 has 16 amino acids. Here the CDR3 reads CASSLSAGHSNQPQHF. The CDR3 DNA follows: TGTGCCAGCAGTTTATCCGCCGGGCATAGCAATCAGCCCCAGCATTTT.

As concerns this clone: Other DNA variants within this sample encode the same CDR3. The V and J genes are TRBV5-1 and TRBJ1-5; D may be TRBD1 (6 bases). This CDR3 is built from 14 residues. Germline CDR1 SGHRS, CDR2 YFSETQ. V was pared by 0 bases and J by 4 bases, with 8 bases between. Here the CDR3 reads CASSLEGGNQPQHF. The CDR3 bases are TGCGCCAGCAGCTTGGAGGGGGGAAATCAGCCCCAGCATTTT.

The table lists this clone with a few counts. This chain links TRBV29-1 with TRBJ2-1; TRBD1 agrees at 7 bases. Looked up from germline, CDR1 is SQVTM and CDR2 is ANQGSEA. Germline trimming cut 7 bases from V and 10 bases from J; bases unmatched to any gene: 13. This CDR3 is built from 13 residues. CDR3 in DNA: TGCAGCGCAGACTCCGGGACAGACTACGAGCAGTTCTTC. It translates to CSADSGTDYEQFF.

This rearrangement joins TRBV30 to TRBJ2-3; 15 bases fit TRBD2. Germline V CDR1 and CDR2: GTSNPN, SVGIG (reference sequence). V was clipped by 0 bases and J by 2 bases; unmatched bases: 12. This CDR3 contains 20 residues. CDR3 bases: TGTGCCTGGAGTGTACGAAGATCCCGGACTAGCGGGGGGGCCACAGATACGCAGTATTTT. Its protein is CAWSVRRSRTSGGATDTQYF.

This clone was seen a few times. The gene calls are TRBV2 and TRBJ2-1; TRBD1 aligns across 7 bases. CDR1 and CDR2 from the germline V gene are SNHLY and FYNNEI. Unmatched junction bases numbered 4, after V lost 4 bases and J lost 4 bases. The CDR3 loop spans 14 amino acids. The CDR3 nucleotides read TGTGCCAGCAGTGTGGGGACAGCATACAATGAGCAGTTCTTC. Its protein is CASSVGTAYNEQFF.

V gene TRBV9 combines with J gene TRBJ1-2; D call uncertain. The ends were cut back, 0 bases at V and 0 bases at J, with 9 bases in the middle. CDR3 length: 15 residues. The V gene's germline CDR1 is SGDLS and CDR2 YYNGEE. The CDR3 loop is CASSVAGSPNYGYTF. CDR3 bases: TGTGCCAGCAGCGTAGCGGGCTCGCCTAACTATGGCTACACCTTC.

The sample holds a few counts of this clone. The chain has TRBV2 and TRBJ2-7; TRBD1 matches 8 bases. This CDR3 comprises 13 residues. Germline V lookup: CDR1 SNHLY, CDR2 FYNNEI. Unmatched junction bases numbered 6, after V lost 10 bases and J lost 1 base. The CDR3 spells CATLGTGSYEQYF. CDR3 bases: TGTGCCACACTCGGGACAGGTTCCTACGAGCAGTACTTC.